A selection of T cell receptor beta chains follows, all from one sample in a study of blood T cells in healthy people across ages. Each CDR3 protein gets one entry after TCRdb re-called the 5' RACE reads with MiXCR. The profile shows hundreds of thousands of distinct CDR3 sequences, more than 20% of them singletons. Input material: blood. These receptors all stem from a man in his 70s in good health. Each CDR3 is given with its conserved first and last residue. The D gene is left open where the match is weak. Rows give clone size only sometimes, using once, few, many, or a class for an expanded clone.

cdr3_nt cdr3_aa cdr3_length d_call j_call clone_size v_call
TGCAGTGCTAGAGGCCCCCCAGCGGGAGGACCTGAGCAGTTCTTC CSARGPPAGGPEQFF 15 TRBD2 TRBJ2-1 few TRBV20-1
TGTGCCAGCAGCCAAGAGATAGTGAGGTCCACAGATACGCAGTATTTT CASSQEIVRSTDTQYF 16 - TRBJ2-3 - TRBV3-1
TGCAGTGCTTTAGCGGGAGCAAAGCAGTTCTTC CSALAGAKQFF 11 TRBD2 TRBJ2-1 - TRBV20-1
TGTGCCAGCAGCTTAGGTCAGACCATGAGCTCTGGGGCCAACGTCCTGACTTTC CASSLGQTMSSGANVLTF 18 - TRBJ2-6 many TRBV11-2
TGTGCCAGCAGTTTAGCTTTGGGACAGGCCTACAAGCAGTACTTC CASSLALGQAYKQYF 15 TRBD1 TRBJ2-5 few TRBV27
TGTGCCAGCAGCTTGACGGGAGCGGCTCATGAGCAGTTCTTC CASSLTGAAHEQFF 14 - TRBJ2-1 - TRBV5-6
TGCGCCAGCAGCTCCGGACTAGGTTCGGTCGGGGAGCTGTTTTTT CASSSGLGSVGELFF 15 TRBD2 TRBJ2-2 - TRBV5-1
TGCGCCAGCAGCTTGGAGGCTAGCGGGAGAGTTGGGTCGTATTTT CASSLEASGRVGSYF 15 TRBD2 TRBJ2-3 - TRBV5-1
TGTGCCAGCAGCCAACCAGGTAGCGGGAGGTATGAGCAGTTCTTC CASSQPGSGRYEQFF 15 TRBD2 TRBJ2-1 - TRBV14
TGTGCCAGCTCACCACGGGGGGACACTGAAGCTTTCTTT CASSPRGDTEAFF 13 - TRBJ1-1 many TRBV18
TGTGCCAGCAGCTCCGGGACAGGGGAGGCAGATACGCAGTATTTT CASSSGTGEADTQYF 15 TRBD1 TRBJ2-3 few TRBV5-5
TGTGCCAGCAGTTACTCGCCCGCGCAAGAGACCCAGTACTTC CASSYSPAQETQYF 14 - TRBJ2-5 many TRBV6-5
TGTGCCAGCAGTATGGGCGGGACAGGAAATGAAAAACTGTTTTTT CASSMGGTGNEKLFF 15 TRBD1 TRBJ1-4 few TRBV28
TGTGCCAGCAGCCAAGAGAAGGGGAGGGTAGCTTTCTTT CASSQEKGRVAFF 13 - TRBJ1-1 - TRBV3-1
TGTGCCAGCAGCTTAGGGGTAGCTACAGATACGCAGTATTTT CASSLGVATDTQYF 14 - TRBJ2-3 many TRBV7-2
TGTGCCAGCAGTTCCAGGACAGGGTCTGGGGCCAACGTCCTGACTTTC CASSSRTGSGANVLTF 16 TRBD1 TRBJ2-6 - TRBV6-5
TGTGCCAGCATCCAGGCGGGCGAGCAGTACTTC CASIQAGEQYF 11 - TRBJ2-7 - TRBV2
TGTGCCAGCACCCTAAATACCGGAGTCGAGCAGTTCTTC CASTLNTGVEQFF 13 - TRBJ2-1 - TRBV6-5
TGCAGTGCTAGGGGGCATAGCACAGATACGCAGTATTTT CSARGHSTDTQYF 13 - TRBJ2-3 few TRBV20-1
TGTGCCAGCAGTTTAAACCCGGCCAGGGAGACCCAGTACTTC CASSLNPARETQYF 14 - TRBJ2-5 - TRBV12-3/TRBV12-4
TGTGCCAGCAGTTTATTGCGCGATGAGCAGTTCTTC CASSLLRDEQFF 12 - TRBJ2-1 once TRBV28
TGTGCCAGCAGCATGACTAGCGGGCAAGAGACCCAGTACTTC CASSMTSGQETQYF 14 TRBD2 TRBJ2-5 few TRBV3-1
TGCGCCAGCAGCTTGGAGAGGGGGCTTAGAGAGACCCAGTACTTC CASSLERGLRETQYF 15 TRBD1 TRBJ2-5 few TRBV5-1
TGTGCCAGCAGCTTAAGGCGACTAGCGGAGCAGTTCTTC CASSLRRLAEQFF 13 TRBD2 TRBJ2-1 many TRBV7-2
TGTGCCAGCAGCTCTCTGCGGAGTTACAATGAGCAGTTCTTC CASSSLRSYNEQFF 14 - TRBJ2-1 - TRBV5-6
TGTGCCAGCTCACCTAAGCGGGACGACAATGGGCAGTTCTTC CASSPKRDDNGQFF 14 TRBD2 TRBJ2-1 - TRBV18
TGTGCCAGCAGCTTACGGACAGGGGGCCTCCAAGAGACCCAGTACTTC CASSLRTGGLQETQYF 16 TRBD1 TRBJ2-5 few TRBV7-9
TGTGCCAGCCGGGTCGTACGTAGAATGGAGACCCAGTACTTC CASRVVRRMETQYF 14 - TRBJ2-5 few TRBV2
TGTGCCAGCAACCCCGGCAGGGGAAGTTACGAGCAGTACTTC CASNPGRGSYEQYF 14 - TRBJ2-7 - TRBV7-2
TGTGCCAGCAGCTTAGGCCTACGGGGACAGACCCAGTACTTC CASSLGLRGQTQYF 14 - TRBJ2-5 few TRBV13
TGTGCCAGCAACTACAGGGGCTACGAGCAGTACTTC CASNYRGYEQYF 12 TRBD1 TRBJ2-7 few TRBV12-3/TRBV12-4
TGTGCCAGCAGCCAAGATTATGAGATCAGTCTGGGGCAGTACTTC CASSQDYEISLGQYF 15 - TRBJ2-7 few TRBV3-1
TGTGCCACCAGCAGGCCAGACAGGAAAACCTTCTACGAGCAGTACTTC CATSRPDRKTFYEQYF 16 - TRBJ2-7 few TRBV15
TGTGCCAGCGGCGATATGGCCGATACGCAGTATTTT CASGDMADTQYF 12 - TRBJ2-3 - TRBV7-2
TGTGCCTGGATACGAGCGGGAGTCGCAGATACGCAGTATTTT CAWIRAGVADTQYF 14 TRBD2 TRBJ2-3 - TRBV30
TGTGCCAGCAGCCAAGCGCTAGCGGAAGAAGAGACCCAGTACTTC CASSQALAEEETQYF 15 TRBD2 TRBJ2-5 few TRBV3-1
TGTGCCAGCAGCGCTCCGGGACAGCCACAAGAGACCCAGTACTTC CASSAPGQPQETQYF 15 TRBD1 TRBJ2-5 - TRBV27
TGTGCCAGCAGCGCACCCCGGGGCGGGAGTAACACCGGGGAGCTGTTTTTT CASSAPRGGSNTGELFF 17 TRBD2 TRBJ2-2 - TRBV9
TGTGCCAGCAGCCTATGGGACACCGGCTACGAGCAGTACTTC CASSLWDTGYEQYF 14 - TRBJ2-7 few TRBV9
TGCAGTGCTAGAGCGGGGAATGGGGCCCGCTCTGGGGCCAACGTCCTGACTTTC CSARAGNGARSGANVLTF 18 - TRBJ2-6 - TRBV20-1
TGCGCCAGCAGCCCGACCTGGGCAGGACAAGAGACCCAGTACTTC CASSPTWAGQETQYF 15 - TRBJ2-5 - TRBV4-3
TGTGCCAGCAGGGACGGGGGTTTCTACGAGCAGTACTTC CASRDGGFYEQYF 13 - TRBJ2-7 - TRBV12-3/TRBV12-4
TGCGCCAGCAGCCGAGACCCGGGACAAGGCACAGATACGCAGTATTTT CASSRDPGQGTDTQYF 16 - TRBJ2-3 - TRBV5-1
TGTGCCAGCAGCTACCCGAGTTTGGGGGCTTACGAGCAGTACTTC CASSYPSLGAYEQYF 15 - TRBJ2-7 - TRBV7-9
TGTGCCAGCAGTTTATCTCTCCTACAGCCTGAGCAGTACTTC CASSLSLLQPEQYF 14 - TRBJ2-5 - TRBV12-3/TRBV12-4
TGCGCCAGCAGCCTCACGACTAGCGGGTCCCCCGGGACCCAGTACTTC CASSLTTSGSPGTQYF 16 TRBD2 TRBJ2-5 few TRBV4-1
TGCAGTGCGACACAGGGGGCCAATGAGCGGTTCTTC CSATQGANERFF 12 TRBD1 TRBJ2-1 - TRBV20-1
TGTGCCAGCTCACCACCGACGGGACAGGGGGCTCCCGGGGAGCTGTTTTTT CASSPPTGQGAPGELFF 17 TRBD1 TRBJ2-2 - TRBV18
TGCAGCTCTATGGACCTAGAGCGCGAGCAGTACTTC CSSMDLEREQYF 12 - TRBJ2-7 - TRBV29-1
TGTGCCAGCAGTTACTCCGTCCCCACGAGCTCCTACAATGAGCAGTTCTTC CASSYSVPTSSYNEQFF 17 - TRBJ2-1 few TRBV6-2/TRBV6-3
TGTGCCAGCAGCATTAGCGGGACCTCCTACAATGAGCAGTTCTTC CASSISGTSYNEQFF 15 TRBD2 TRBJ2-1 many TRBV7-9
TGTGCCAGCAGGCAGCGAGGAGGGGCAGAGACCCAGTACTTC CASRQRGGAETQYF 14 - TRBJ2-5 - TRBV7-9
TGCAGCGTGGTGGGCCGGAGTCCCCTCTACGAGCAGTACTTC CSVVGRSPLYEQYF 14 - TRBJ2-7 - TRBV29-1